The 11 T cell receptor beta chains below all came from one sample that was sequenced in a study of early T cells in non-severe SARS-CoV-2 infection. One entry per CDR3 protein, called by TCRdb with MiXCR from the 5' RACE reads. The table has more than 35,000 distinct CDR3 sequences, approximately 6.1% seen once; the top ten hold under 5.5%. Sequenced sample: whole blood. Receptor source: an adult who was a healthcare worker with PCR-confirmed SARS-CoV-2 infection or an uninfected control (not recorded which).

This clonotype was observed a few times. V usage is TRBV28 and J usage is TRBJ1-2, with 7 bases that match TRBD1. After removal of 2 bases from V and 4 bases from J, the junction contained 4 bases not matched to a gene. This CDR3 comprises 14 residues. Germline assignment: CDR1 MDHEN and CDR2 SYDVKM. CDR3: CASSLTGETYGYTF. CDR3 nucleotide sequence: TGTGCCAGCAGTTTAACAGGGGAAACCTATGGCTACACCTTC.

This clonotype was counted many times. V usage is TRBV7-9 and J usage is TRBJ2-3; 10 nucleotides agree with TRBD2. The V gene end was trimmed by 10 bases and the J gene end by 3 bases; junction bases not matched to a gene: 7. Germline V gene lookup returns CDR1 SEHNR and CDR2 FQNEAQ (reference sequence). This CDR3 is 14 amino acids long. In DNA form, the CDR3 reads TGTGCCATAAGAACTAGCGGGGATACAGATACGCAGTATTTT. The encoded protein is CAIRTSGDTDTQYF.

This clonotype was counted a few times. This rearrangement joins TRBV6-5 to TRBJ2-7; D is perhaps TRBD1 (5 bases). Deletions cut 5 bases from V and 3 bases from J, with 20 bases between. Germline CDR1 and CDR2: MNHEY and SVGAGI. The CDR3 runs to 16 residues. The DNA for the CDR3 is TGTGCCAGCAGTGATAGGGGATCTCCACCGCACTACGAGCAGTACTTC. Its translation: CASSDRGSPPHYEQYF.

This clonotype was seen repeatedly, ten times or more. This sequence joins TRBV20-1 and TRBJ2-1, with 9 bases lining up with TRBD2. The CDR3 totals 14 residues. J gave up 3 bases and V 1 base, and 1 base lay outside the gene matches. Germline values: CDR1 DFQATT, CDR2 SNEGSKA (reference sequence). The CDR3 sequence is CSARGTSDYNEQFF. CDR3 DNA sequence: TGCAGTGCTAGAGGGACTAGCGACTACAATGAGCAGTTCTTC.

This clonotype was picked up many times. V and J are TRBV18 and TRBJ2-1; the D is unclear. Between the trimmed V and J ends, which lost 2 bases and 5 bases, there was a span of 10 bases. Germline values: CDR1 KGHSH, CDR2 LQKENI. The CDR3 is made up of 14 amino acids. In DNA, the CDR3 is TGTGCCAGCTCACCATTCGAGCAAGACAATGAGCAGTTCTTC. Residues: CASSPFEQDNEQFF.

This clonotype was recorded many times. The chain is built from TRBV20-1 and TRBJ2-7, with 8 bases fitting TRBD1. This CDR3 contains 13 residues. Germline V gene sequence: CDR1 DFQATT, CDR2 SNEGSKA (reference sequence). J gave up 3 bases and V 3 bases, and 4 bases lay outside the gene matches. CDR3 sequence reads: CSARRDRYYEQYF. CDR3 coding DNA: TGCAGTGCTAGGAGGGACAGGTACTACGAGCAGTACTTC.

There are many counts of this clonotype. This chain links TRBV5-4 with TRBJ1-6; perhaps TRBD1 as D (6 bases). Germline lookup yields CDR1 SGHNT and CDR2 YYREEE (reference sequence). CDR3 length: 13 amino acids. Between the trimmed V and J ends, which lost 2 bases and 10 bases, there was a span of 10 bases. CDR3 nucleotide sequence: TGTGCCAGCAGCTTTGTGGGGGCCTCACCCCTCCACTTT. Translation: CASSFVGASPLHF. Full variable domain (outside the CDR3, taken from reference TRBV5-4 and TRBJ1-6): ETGVTQSPTHLIKTRGQQVTLRCSSQSGHNTVSWYQQALGQGPQFIFQYYREEENGRGNFPPRFSGLQFPNYSSELNVNALELDDSALYLCASSFVGASPLHFGNGTRLTVT.

Ten or more counts support this clonotype. The genes are TRBV20-1 and TRBJ2-3, with 7 positions matching TRBD2. V lost 6 bases to trimming and J lost 2 bases; unmatched junction nucleotides: 11. The germline V gene encodes CDR1 DFQATT and CDR2 SNEGSKA (reference sequence). The CDR3 totals 15 residues. This chain's CDR3 is CSATSVMGLTDTQYF. DNA for the CDR3: TGCAGTGCCACTAGCGTCATGGGGCTCACAGATACGCAGTATTTT.

The table lists this clonotype with many counts. The V call is TRBV12-3 or TRBV12-4, the J call TRBJ2-1; D might be TRBD2 (6 bases). The CDR3 covers 14 residues. The germline V and J ends were trimmed by 4 bases and 9 bases, with 16 bases remaining between them. CDR3 sequence: CASSYRRDSGEQFF. The CDR3, as DNA: TGTGCCAGCAGTTACCGACGGGACTCTGGTGAGCAGTTCTTC.

This clonotype was counted at least ten times. The chain combines TRBV6-6 with TRBJ1-5; 8 bases agree with TRBD1. Losses at the gene ends were 2 bases for V and 0 bases for J; bases not matched to a gene: 6. Germline V gives CDR1 MNHNY, CDR2 SVGAGI (reference sequence). The CDR3 length is 17 residues. CDR3 nucleotide sequence: TGTGCCAGCAGTTACGTGGCAGGGGGCCCTAGCAATCAGCCCCAGCATTTT. Translation: CASSYVAGGPSNQPQHF.

Ten or more counts support this clonotype. The rearrangement uses TRBV7-2 and TRBJ2-7; TRBD1 aligns across 10 bases. Germline V gene data show CDR1 as SGHTA and CDR2 as FQGNSA. Trimming took 4 bases from V and 1 from J; bases not matched to a gene: 10. The length of the CDR3 is 17 residues. The CDR3: CASSSIRGTGASYEQYF. The CDR3 DNA follows: TGTGCCAGCAGCTCAATCCGCGGGACAGGGGCGTCCTACGAGCAGTACTTC.